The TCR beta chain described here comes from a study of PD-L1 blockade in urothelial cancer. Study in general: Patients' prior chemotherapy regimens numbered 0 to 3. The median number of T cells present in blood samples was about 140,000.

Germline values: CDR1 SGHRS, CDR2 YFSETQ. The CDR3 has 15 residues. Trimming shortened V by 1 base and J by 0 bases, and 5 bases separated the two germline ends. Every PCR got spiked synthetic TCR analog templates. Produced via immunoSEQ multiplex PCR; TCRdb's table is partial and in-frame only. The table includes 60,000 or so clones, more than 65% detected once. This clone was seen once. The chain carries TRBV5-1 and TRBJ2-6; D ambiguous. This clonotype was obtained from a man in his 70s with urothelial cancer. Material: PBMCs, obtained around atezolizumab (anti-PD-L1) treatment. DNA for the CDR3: TGCGCCAGCAGCTTGTCTGTCTCTGGGGCCAACGTCCTGACTTTC. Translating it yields CASSLSVSGANVLTF.